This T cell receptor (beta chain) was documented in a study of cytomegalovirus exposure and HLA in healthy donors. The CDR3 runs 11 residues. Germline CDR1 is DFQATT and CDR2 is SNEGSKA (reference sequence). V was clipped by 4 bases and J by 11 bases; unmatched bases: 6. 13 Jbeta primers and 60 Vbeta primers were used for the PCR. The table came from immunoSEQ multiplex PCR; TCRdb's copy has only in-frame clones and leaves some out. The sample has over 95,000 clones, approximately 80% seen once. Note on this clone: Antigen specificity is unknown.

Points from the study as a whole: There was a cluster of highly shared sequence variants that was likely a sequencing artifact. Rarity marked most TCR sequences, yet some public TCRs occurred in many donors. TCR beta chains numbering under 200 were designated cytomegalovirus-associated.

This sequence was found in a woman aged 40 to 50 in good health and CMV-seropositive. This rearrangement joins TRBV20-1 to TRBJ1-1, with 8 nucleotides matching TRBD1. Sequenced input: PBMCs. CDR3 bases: TGCAGTGCTATGACAGGGGATTATGCTTTCTTT. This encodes CSAMTGDYAFF.